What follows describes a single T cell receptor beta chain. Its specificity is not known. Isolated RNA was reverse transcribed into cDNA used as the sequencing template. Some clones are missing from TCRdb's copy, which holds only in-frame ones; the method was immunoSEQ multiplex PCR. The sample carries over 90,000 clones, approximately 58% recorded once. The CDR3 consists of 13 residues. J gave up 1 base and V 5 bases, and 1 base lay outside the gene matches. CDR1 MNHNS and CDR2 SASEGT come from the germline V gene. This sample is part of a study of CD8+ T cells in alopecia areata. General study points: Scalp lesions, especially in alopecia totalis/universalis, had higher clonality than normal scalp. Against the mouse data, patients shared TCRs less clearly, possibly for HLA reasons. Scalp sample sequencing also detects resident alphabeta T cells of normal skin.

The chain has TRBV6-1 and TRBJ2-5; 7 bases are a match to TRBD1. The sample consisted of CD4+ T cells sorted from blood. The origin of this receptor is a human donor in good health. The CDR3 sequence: CASSRQGQETQYF. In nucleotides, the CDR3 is TGTGCCAGCAGTCGACAGGGCCAAGAGACCCAGTACTTC.